The rows below give T cell receptor beta chains drawn from one sample of a study of PD-1 blockade in classical Hodgkin lymphoma. Some clones are missing from TCRdb's copy, which holds only in-frame ones; the method was immunoSEQ multiplex PCR. The table has 2,500 to 3,000 clones, just under 70% seen once. This material consisted of CD8+ T cells from blood, taken before the fourth cycle of nivolumab. These receptors were taken from a human donor with classical Hodgkin lymphoma. Both conserved end residues are part of each CDR3. The order of the fields is clone size, D gene, V gene, J gene, CDR3 DNA, CDR3 protein. D genes are given only for firm matches. Only some rows state a clone size, as once, few, many or a class for expanded clones.

size: .; D: .; V: TRBV28; J: TRBJ2-7; DNA: TGTGCCAGCAGTTTATTGTCGGGGACCAGCTACGAGCAGTACTTC; CDR3: CASSLLSGTSYEQYF
size: .; D: TRBD1; V: TRBV25-1; J: TRBJ2-5; DNA: TGTGCCAGCGGGACAGGGGGCGCCGAGACCCAGTACTTC; CDR3: CASGTGGAETQYF
size: .; D: TRBD2; V: TRBV7-2; J: TRBJ2-1; DNA: TGTGCCAGCAGCTTATCTAGCGGTAACTACAATGAGCAGTTCTTC; CDR3: CASSLSSGNYNEQFF
size: .; D: TRBD1; V: TRBV6-5; J: TRBJ2-7; DNA: TGTGCCAGCAGTTGGGGACAGGAATACGAGCAGTACTTC; CDR3: CASSWGQEYEQYF
size: .; D: .; V: TRBV19; J: TRBJ2-1; DNA: TGTGCCAGTAGTATAGAGGGGGGCCTTTCTTATGAGCAGTTCTTC; CDR3: CASSIEGGLSYEQFF
size: .; D: TRBD2; V: TRBV25-1; J: TRBJ2-3; DNA: TGTGCCAGCAGTGCCCAAGGGACTAGTTTCTTTTATTTT; CDR3: CASSAQGTSFFYF
size: .; D: .; V: TRBV4-1; J: TRBJ2-1; DNA: TGCGCCAGCAGCCCCCACCAAGACCTAAATGAGCAGTTCTTC; CDR3: CASSPHQDLNEQFF
size: .; D: .; V: TRBV7-2; J: TRBJ2-7; DNA: TGTGCCAGCAGCTTAGCGGGCGGGGCGTACTCCTACGAGCAGTACTTC; CDR3: CASSLAGGAYSYEQYF
size: .; D: .; V: TRBV19; J: TRBJ2-1; DNA: TGTGCCAGTAGTCCTACCTCCTACAATGAGCAGTTCTTC; CDR3: CASSPTSYNEQFF
size: .; D: TRBD2; V: TRBV2; J: TRBJ2-5; DNA: TGTGCCAGCAAGGGGCGGTTAGCGGGGTTCCAAGAGACCCAGTACTTC; CDR3: CASKGRLAGFQETQYF
size: .; D: .; V: TRBV27; J: TRBJ2-7; DNA: TGTGCCAGCAGTTTAGGGGGCATGCCGTCCTACGAGCAGTACTTC; CDR3: CASSLGGMPSYEQYF
size: .; D: TRBD2; V: TRBV28; J: TRBJ2-1; DNA: TGTGCCAGCAGTTTGTTTGCGGGGGGATACAATGAGCAGTTCTTC; CDR3: CASSLFAGGYNEQFF
size: .; D: .; V: TRBV25-1; J: TRBJ1-5; DNA: TGTGCCAGCAGTCCAGGGCCGAGGGGCCGTCATCAGCCCCAGCATTTT; CDR3: CASSPGPRGRHQPQHF
size: once; D: .; V: TRBV7-9; J: TRBJ1-1; DNA: TGTGCCAGCAGCTTAGTACAGACGAACACTGAAGCTTTCTTT; CDR3: CASSLVQTNTEAFF
size: few; D: .; V: TRBV6-5; J: TRBJ2-7; DNA: TGTGCCAGCAGTTACGCGCCAGGGAGCTCCTACGAGCAGTACTTC; CDR3: CASSYAPGSSYEQYF
size: once; D: TRBD1; V: TRBV14; J: TRBJ2-2; DNA: TGTGCCAGCAGCCCGACAGGGGGTCTAGGGGAGCTGTTTTTT; CDR3: CASSPTGGLGELFF
size: .; D: .; V: TRBV12-5; J: TRBJ1-5; DNA: TGTGCTAGTGGGTTTGACGGGGGGGGTGACGGTCAGCCCCAGCATTTT; CDR3: CASGFDGGGDGQPQHF
size: .; D: .; V: TRBV11-3; J: TRBJ1-2; DNA: TGTGCCAGTGGGACGGCGGAAATCTATGGCTACACCTTC; CDR3: CASGTAEIYGYTF
size: .; D: .; V: TRBV21-1; J: TRBJ2-1; DNA: TGTGCCAGCAGCCCCCGCCCGGGGAGGTACAACCCCAGCAATGAGCAGTTCTTC; CDR3: CASSPRPGRYNPSNEQFF
size: medium-sized; D: .; V: TRBV9; J: TRBJ2-5; DNA: TGTGCCAGCAGCGTATGGGGGTTATCGCGGCAGGCCGAAGAGACCCAGTACTTC; CDR3: CASSVWGLSRQAEETQYF
size: few; D: .; V: TRBV5-1; J: TRBJ2-7; DNA: TGCGCCAGCAGCTTAGTCCGGCGAGACGAGCAGTACTTC; CDR3: CASSLVRRDEQYF
size: few; D: .; V: TRBV19; J: TRBJ1-6; DNA: TGTGCCAGTGGAACAGGGAACTCACCCCTCCACTTT; CDR3: CASGTGNSPLHF
size: .; D: .; V: TRBV5-4; J: TRBJ1-2; DNA: TGTGCCAGCAGCTTGTGGCAGAACTATGGCTACACCTTC; CDR3: CASSLWQNYGYTF
size: .; D: .; V: TRBV6-5; J: TRBJ2-2; DNA: TGTGCCAGCAGTTACCCCGGGGAGCTGTTTTTT; CDR3: CASSYPGELFF
size: .; D: .; V: TRBV4-1; J: TRBJ2-4; DNA: TGCGCCAGCAGCCAAGCTTCTTCTAACATTCAGTACTTC; CDR3: CASSQASSNIQYF
size: .; D: .; V: TRBV7-6; J: TRBJ2-2; DNA: TGTGCCAGCAGAGGGCGGTCGGGGGAGCTGTTTTTT; CDR3: CASRGRSGELFF
size: medium-sized; D: .; V: TRBV27; J: TRBJ2-7; DNA: TGTGCCAGCAGTTTCAGTCCATCCTACGAGCAGTACTTC; CDR3: CASSFSPSYEQYF
size: once; D: .; V: TRBV13; J: TRBJ2-2; DNA: TGTGCCAGCAGTCGTACAGTGGGGGAGCTGTTTTTT; CDR3: CASSRTVGELFF
size: .; D: .; V: TRBV10-3; J: TRBJ2-1; DNA: TGTGCCATCAGTGAGGCTATTGAGCAGTTCTTC; CDR3: CAISEAIEQFF
size: .; D: .; V: TRBV4-3; J: TRBJ1-5; DNA: TGCGCCAGCAGCCTCGGGACATTGGTCGGGGCCCAGCATTTT; CDR3: CASSLGTLVGAQHF
size: .; D: .; V: TRBV13; J: TRBJ2-7; DNA: TGTGCCAGCAGCCTCCTCTCCTACGAGCAGTACTTC; CDR3: CASSLLSYEQYF